This paragraph covers one TCR beta chain sequence. The data derive from a study of blood T cell repertoires in COVID-19. Germline values: CDR1 WNHNN, CDR2 SYGVQD (reference sequence). The CDR3 is 14 residues long. Trimming cost V 11 bases and J 4 bases; bases outside gene matches: 9. Profiled with immunoSEQ multiplex PCR; TCRdb holds only in-frame clones, not every one. The repertoire includes about 120,000 clones, about 87% of them detected once, and roughly 29% sits in the top ten. The TCR comes from a woman in her 70s with acute or convalescent COVID-19. The chain couples TRBV10-1 to TRBJ2-3, with 10 bases fitting TRBD1. The specimen was peripheral blood. Here the CDR3 reads CAFAGTGVPDTQYF. The CDR3 bases are TGCGCCTTTGCCGGGACAGGGGTGCCAGATACGCAGTATTTT.